The entry below describes one T cell receptor beta chain. Antigen: not known. In the source study's methods: Differences in CDR3 between clinicopathological groups were drawn on to build a classifier intended to discriminate distant-metastatic papillary thyroid cancer patients. TCRdb reprocessed the PCR reads using MiXCR. It is TCRdb's table, rather than the study itself, that gives the V and J calls and clone size. The sample has around 46,000 clones, 22% seen once. These data belong to a study of metastatic and nonmetastatic thyroid tumors. The overall study: Malignant thyroid and benign thyroid patients provided blood and tumor or nodule tissue whose repertoires were compared.

General study points: TCR beta diversity was reportedly significantly higher in malignant thyroid tumors than benign nodules, in blood and tumor.

Per germline, CDR1 MGHRA and CDR2 YSYEKL. The CDR3 spans 14 residues. With 3 bases removed from V and 4 bases from J, the gap between germline ends came to 13 bases. All patients were treatment-naive before thyroid surgery. J is TRBJ2-7 and V is TRBV4-1; D is unclear. Source material: blood. The receptor was derived from a male donor with papillary thyroid cancer or a benign thyroid nodule (not recorded which). Some clones in this sample may be carry-over from other donors' samples. CDR3 protein: CASSQEDMGYEQYF. CDR3 in DNA: TGCGCCAGCAGCCAGGAAGACATGGGATACGAGCAGTACTTC.